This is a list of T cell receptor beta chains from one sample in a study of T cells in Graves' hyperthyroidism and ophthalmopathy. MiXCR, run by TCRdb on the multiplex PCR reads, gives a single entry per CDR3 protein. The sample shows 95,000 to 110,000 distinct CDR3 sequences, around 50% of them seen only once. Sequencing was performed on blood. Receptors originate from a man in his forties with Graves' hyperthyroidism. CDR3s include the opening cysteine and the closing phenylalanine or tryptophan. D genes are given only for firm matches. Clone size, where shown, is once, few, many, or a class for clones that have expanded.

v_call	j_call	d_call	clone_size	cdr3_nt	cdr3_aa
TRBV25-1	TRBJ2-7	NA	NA	TGTGCCAGCAGTGCTAGAGGACCCAACGAGCAGTACTTC	CASSARGPNEQYF
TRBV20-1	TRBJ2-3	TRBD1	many	TGCAGTGCTAGGACGTACAGGGGTCCTGCAGATACGCAGTATTTT	CSARTYRGPADTQYF
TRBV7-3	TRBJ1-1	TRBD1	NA	TGTGCCAACAACCCGACAGGGGGGTCCACTGAAGCTTCCTTT	CANNPTGGSTEASF
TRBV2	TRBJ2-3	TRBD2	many	TGTGCCAGCCTAGCGGGGGTCCTTATTAGCACAGATACGCAGTATTTT	CASLAGVLISTDTQYF
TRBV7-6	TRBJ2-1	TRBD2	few	TGTGCCAGCAGCCAGCGCGGAGGAAGCGGGGGGGTAAATGAGCAGTTCTTC	CASSQRGGSGGVNEQFF
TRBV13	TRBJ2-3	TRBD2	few	TGTGCCAGCAGCTTAAAACTAGCGGCGAGCACAGATACGCAGTATTTT	CASSLKLAASTDTQYF
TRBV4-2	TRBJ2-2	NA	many	TGTGCCAGCAGCCAACAGTCTAACACCGGGGAGCTGTTTTTT	CASSQQSNTGELFF
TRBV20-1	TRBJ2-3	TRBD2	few	TGCAGTGCTAGGGGGGTTAGGACTAGCGGGGGCACAGATACGCAGTATTTT	CSARGVRTSGGTDTQYF
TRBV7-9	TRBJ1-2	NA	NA	TGTGCCAGCAGCTACCCCCATGGCGGGAACTATGGCTACACCTTC	CASSYPHGGNYGYTF
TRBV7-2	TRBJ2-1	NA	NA	TGTGCCAGCAGCTTAGATGGCACCAGTTACAATGAGCAGTTCTTC	CASSLDGTSYNEQFF
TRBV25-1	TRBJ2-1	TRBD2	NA	TGTGCCAGCAGACACCTCCCGGGACTAGCGAGAACCTTCTCCTACAATGAGCAGTTCTTC	CASRHLPGLARTFSYNEQFF
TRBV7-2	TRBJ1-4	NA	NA	TGTGCCAGCAGCTTAGGCAACAGCAATGAAAAACTGTTTTTT	CASSLGNSNEKLFF
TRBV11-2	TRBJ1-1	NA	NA	TGTGCCAGCAGCTTAGTGGGGACGCCAAACACTGAAGCTTTCTTT	CASSLVGTPNTEAFF
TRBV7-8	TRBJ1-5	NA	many	TGTGCCAGCAGCCCCGGGAGTCATAGCAATCAGCCCCAGCATTTT	CASSPGSHSNQPQHF
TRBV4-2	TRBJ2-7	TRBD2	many	TGTGCCAGCAGCCAAGAAGGGGAGGGCTACGAGCAGTACTTC	CASSQEGEGYEQYF
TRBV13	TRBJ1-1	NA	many	TGTGCCAGCGCTGTAGGGGGGATGAACACTGAAGCTTTCTTT	CASAVGGMNTEAFF
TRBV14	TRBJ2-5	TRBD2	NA	TGTGCCAGCTCACCGGGACTAGTTGAGACCCAGTACTTC	CASSPGLVETQYF
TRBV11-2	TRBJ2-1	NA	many	TGTGCCAGCAGTCCCGAGGGGAGGCGGCAGTTCTTC	CASSPEGRRQFF
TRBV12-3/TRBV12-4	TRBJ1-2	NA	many	TGTGCCAGCTCCGTGGGGTTAGTTGGCTACACCTTC	CASSVGLVGYTF